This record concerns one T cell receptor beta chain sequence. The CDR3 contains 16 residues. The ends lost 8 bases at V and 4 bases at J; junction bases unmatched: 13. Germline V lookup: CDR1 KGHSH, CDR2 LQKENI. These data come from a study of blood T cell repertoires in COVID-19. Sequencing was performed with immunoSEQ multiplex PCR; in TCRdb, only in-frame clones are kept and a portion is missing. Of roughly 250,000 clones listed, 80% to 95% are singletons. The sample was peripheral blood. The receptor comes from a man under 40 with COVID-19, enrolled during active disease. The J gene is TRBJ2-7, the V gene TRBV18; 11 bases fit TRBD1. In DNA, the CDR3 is TGTGCCAGCAAAAGACAACCGGGACAGGGGGTATACGAGCAGTACTTC. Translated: CASKRQPGQGVYEQYF. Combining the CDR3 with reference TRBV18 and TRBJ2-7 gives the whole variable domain NAGVMQNPRHLVRRRGQEARLRCSPMKGHSHVYWYRQLPEEGLKFMVYLQKENIIDESGMPKERFSAEFPKEGPSILRIQQVVRGDSAAYFCASKRQPGQGVYEQYFGPGTRLTVT.